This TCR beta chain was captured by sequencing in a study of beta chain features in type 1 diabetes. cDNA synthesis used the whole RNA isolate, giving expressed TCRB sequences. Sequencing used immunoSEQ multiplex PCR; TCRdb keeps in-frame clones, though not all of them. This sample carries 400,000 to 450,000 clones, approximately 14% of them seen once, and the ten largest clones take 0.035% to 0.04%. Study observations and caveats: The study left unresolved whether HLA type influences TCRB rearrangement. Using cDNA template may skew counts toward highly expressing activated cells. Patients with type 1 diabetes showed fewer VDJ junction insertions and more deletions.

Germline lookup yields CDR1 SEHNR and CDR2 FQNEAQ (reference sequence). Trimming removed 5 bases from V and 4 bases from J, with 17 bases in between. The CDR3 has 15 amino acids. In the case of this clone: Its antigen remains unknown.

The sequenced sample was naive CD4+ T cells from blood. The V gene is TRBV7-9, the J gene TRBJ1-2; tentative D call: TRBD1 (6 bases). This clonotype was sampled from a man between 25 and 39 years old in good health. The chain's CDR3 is CASSTTAGVFYGYTF. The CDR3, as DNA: TGTGCCAGCAGCACGACCGCAGGGGTTTTCTATGGCTACACCTTC.